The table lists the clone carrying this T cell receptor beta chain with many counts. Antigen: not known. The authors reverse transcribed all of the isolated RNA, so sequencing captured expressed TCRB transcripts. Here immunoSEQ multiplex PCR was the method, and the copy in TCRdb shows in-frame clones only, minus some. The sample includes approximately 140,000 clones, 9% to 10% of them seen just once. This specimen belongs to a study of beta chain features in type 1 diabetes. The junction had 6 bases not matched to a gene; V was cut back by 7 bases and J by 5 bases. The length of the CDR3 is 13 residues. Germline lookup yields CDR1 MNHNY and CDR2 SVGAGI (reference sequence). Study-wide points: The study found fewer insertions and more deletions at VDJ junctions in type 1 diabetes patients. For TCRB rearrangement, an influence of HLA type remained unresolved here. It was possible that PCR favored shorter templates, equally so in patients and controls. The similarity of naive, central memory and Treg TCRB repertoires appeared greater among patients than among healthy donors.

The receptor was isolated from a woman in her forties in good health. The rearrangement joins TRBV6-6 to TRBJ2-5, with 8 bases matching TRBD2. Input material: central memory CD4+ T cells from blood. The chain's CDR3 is CASTVGGAETQYF. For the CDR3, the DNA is TGTGCCAGCACTGTCGGGGGGGCGGAGACCCAGTACTTC.